This T cell receptor beta chain was observed in a study of post-analysis software for immune sequencing data. The study's findings and limits: Controls had lower frequencies than patients of roughly five TRBV segments, which included TRBV5-6, TRBV5-1 and TRBV20-1. For normalized Chao1 diversity, multiple sclerosis patients scored significantly lower than controls did.

The CDR3 is 14 amino acids. The germline gives CDR1 LNHNV, CDR2 YYDKDF (reference sequence). V was pared by 3 bases and J by 8 bases, with 16 bases between. Presence of unique molecular identifiers characterized the TCR beta cDNA libraries. MiXCR, applied by TCRdb to the PCR reads, yields one record per CDR3 protein. Of hundreds of thousands of distinct CDR3 sequences listed, 25% to 30% were seen once; the top ten hold around 0.6%. On this clonotype itself: As yet, its antigen is unknown.

Input material: blood. This clonotype originated in a girl aged 10-17 years with multiple sclerosis. This chain joins TRBV15 and TRBJ1-2, with D possibly matching TRBD1 (5 bases). The CDR3 region is CATSSSSSRDGYTF. In DNA, the CDR3 is TGTGCCACCAGCAGCTCATCGAGCAGGGACGGCTACACCTTC.